These T cell receptor beta chains were read from a single sample in a study of blood T cell repertoires in COVID-19. Produced via immunoSEQ multiplex PCR; TCRdb's table is partial and in-frame only. The sample holds about 160,000 clones, approximately 81% seen once. The specimen sequenced was PBMCs or T cells enriched from blood (not recorded which). These receptors all come from a man in his sixties who had recovered from COVID-19. CDR3s include the opening cysteine and the closing phenylalanine or tryptophan. D genes are given only for firm matches. Only some rows state a clone size, as once, few, many or a class for expanded clones.

v_gene	abundance	d_gene	j_gene	CDR3aa	CDR3nt
TRBV19	NA	TRBD1	TRBJ1-1	CASSMPGQGYMNTEAFF	TGTGCCAGTAGTATGCCGGGACAGGGATACATGAACACTGAAGCTTTCTTT
TRBV7-3	many	TRBD1	TRBJ1-2	CASSLTGGDGYTF	TGTGCCAGCAGCCTAACAGGGGGGGATGGCTACACCTTC
TRBV6-5	NA	TRBD2	TRBJ2-2	CASTGGLTGELFF	TGTGCCAGCACGGGGGGTCTCACCGGGGAGCTGTTTTTT
TRBV6-1	NA	TRBD1	TRBJ1-5	CASSDYRGLSQPQHF	TGTGCCAGCAGTGATTACAGGGGGCTATCTCAGCCCCAGCATTTT
TRBV5-4	NA	NA	TRBJ2-3	CASSLEAGLSTDTQYF	TGTGCCAGCAGCTTGGAGGCGGGCCTTAGCACAGATACGCAGTATTTT
TRBV6-4	NA	NA	TRBJ2-7	CASSDSGGSDYEQYF	TGTGCCAGCAGTGACTCCGGCGGAAGCGACTACGAGCAGTACTTC
TRBV19	NA	NA	TRBJ1-1	CASSPEHSTEAFF	TGTGCCAGTAGCCCCGAACACAGCACTGAAGCTTTCTTT
TRBV5-1	NA	TRBD1	TRBJ2-3	CASSPTSRTGVTPDTQYF	TGCGCCAGCAGCCCCACCAGCCGGACAGGGGTTACCCCAGATACGCAGTATTTT
TRBV7-9	NA	NA	TRBJ1-3	CASSLALRSGSGNTIYF	TGTGCCAGCAGCTTAGCGCTAAGATCGGGCTCTGGAAACACCATATATTTT
TRBV5-1	NA	TRBD1	TRBJ1-4	CASSFPTGETNEKLFF	TGCGCCAGCAGCTTCCCCACAGGGGAAACTAATGAAAAACTGTTTTTT
TRBV28	NA	NA	TRBJ1-5	CASSPDRSSRPQHF	TGTGCCAGCAGTCCCGACAGGTCTTCACGGCCCCAGCATTTT
TRBV7-9	NA	NA	TRBJ1-1	CASSEQGNTEAFF	TGTGCCAGCAGCGAACAGGGGAACACTGAAGCTTTCTTT
TRBV28	few	NA	TRBJ2-7	CASSFPGDYEQYF	TGTGCCAGCAGTTTCCCAGGGGATTACGAGCAGTACTTC
TRBV6-4	NA	NA	TRBJ2-1	CASSAGVADNEQFF	TGTGCCAGCAGCGCCGGGGTAGCGGACAATGAGCAGTTCTTC
TRBV5-1	NA	NA	TRBJ2-7	CASSLLAGKSYEQYF	TGCGCCAGCAGCTTGTTGGCAGGGAAATCCTACGAGCAGTACTTC
TRBV5-4	NA	TRBD1	TRBJ1-2	CASSLGGQGFRGYTF	TGTGCCAGCAGCTTGGGGGGACAGGGTTTCCGTGGCTACACCTTC
TRBV3-1/TRBV3-2	NA	TRBD1	TRBJ1-1	CASSHQGANTEAFF	TGTGCCAGCAGCCACCAGGGGGCCAACACTGAAGCTTTCTTT
TRBV27	NA	TRBD2	TRBJ2-3	CASVNLGRGFTDTQYF	TGTGCCAGCGTGAACCTAGGGCGGGGGTTCACAGATACGCAGTATTTT
TRBV4-2	once	TRBD2	TRBJ2-1	CASSHPGLAEQFF	TGTGCCAGCAGCCACCCGGGACTAGCGGAGCAGTTCTTC
TRBV28	NA	TRBD1	TRBJ2-7	CASSSTGASSYEQYF	TGTGCCAGCAGCTCGACAGGGGCCAGCTCCTACGAGCAGTACTTC
TRBV18	once	TRBD1	TRBJ1-4	CASSPTGQGENEKLFF	TGTGCCAGCTCACCTACCGGACAGGGAGAAAATGAAAAACTGTTTTTT
TRBV27	NA	TRBD1	TRBJ1-5	CASSPGTGSGIAQHF	TGTGCCAGCAGTCCCGGGACAGGGAGTGGGATAGCCCAGCATTTT
TRBV6-5	NA	TRBD2	TRBJ2-3	CASSYSSGSMTDTQYF	TGTGCCAGCAGTTACTCTAGCGGGAGTATGACAGATACGCAGTATTTT
TRBV9	NA	NA	TRBJ2-2	CASGFLQNTGELFF	TGTGCCAGCGGTTTCTTACAGAACACCGGGGAGCTGTTTTTT
TRBV9	NA	NA	TRBJ2-7	CASSERETVSEQYF	TGTGCCAGCAGCGAGAGAGAGACTGTTTCCGAGCAGTACTTC
TRBV29-1	few	TRBD1	TRBJ2-2	CSVDRGLNTGELFF	TGCAGCGTGGACAGGGGATTGAACACCGGGGAGCTGTTTTTT
TRBV19	few	NA	TRBJ2-7	CASSISGVPAVEQYF	TGTGCCAGTAGTATATCGGGGGTCCCCGCTGTTGAGCAGTACTTC
TRBV3-1/TRBV3-2	once	NA	TRBJ2-7	CASSPGQQTYEQYF	TGTGCCAGCAGCCCGGGACAACAGACCTACGAGCAGTACTTC
TRBV11-2	NA	TRBD1	TRBJ1-5	CASSSDFGQGGQPQHF	TGTGCCAGCAGTTCTGACTTCGGACAGGGGGGGCAGCCCCAGCATTTT